These T cell receptor beta chains were read from a single sample in a study of early T cells in non-severe SARS-CoV-2 infection. TCRdb re-derived calls from the 5' RACE reads in MiXCR, one entry per CDR3 protein. The sample contains 35,000 to 45,000 distinct CDR3 sequences, about 6% of which appear only once. Source: whole blood, taken at baseline. Receptors originate from an adult who was a healthcare worker with PCR-confirmed SARS-CoV-2 infection or an uninfected control (not recorded which). The CDR3 runs from the conserved cysteine through the conserved F or W. The D gene is left open where the match is weak. Rows give clone size only sometimes, using once, few, many, or a class for an expanded clone.

clone size	D gene	V gene	J gene	CDR3 DNA	CDR3 protein
many	TRBD1	TRBV12-3/TRBV12-4	TRBJ1-2	TGTGCCAGCACCCAAGACAGGGACGATGGCTACACCTTC	CASTQDRDDGYTF
NA	NA	TRBV7-9	TRBJ2-5	TGTGCCAGCACCTCCATGGGGGGAGGTCAAGAGACCCAGTACTTC	CASTSMGGGQETQYF
many	NA	TRBV7-3	TRBJ2-2	TGTGCCAGCAGCTTCTTTTCGGGGCCCCCCGGGGAGCTGTTTTTT	CASSFFSGPPGELFF
many	TRBD2	TRBV6-2/TRBV6-3	TRBJ2-3	TGTGCCAGCAGTTTACTAGCGGGAGCAGCGGATACGCAGTATTTT	CASSLLAGAADTQYF
NA	TRBD2	TRBV7-2	TRBJ2-3	TGTGCCAGCAGCTCCACGGGTAGCGGGGGCACAGATACGCAGTATTTT	CASSSTGSGGTDTQYF
few	TRBD2	TRBV4-3	TRBJ2-3	TGCGCCAGCAGCCCCGGGACTAGCGGGGTAGGAGATACGCAGTATTTT	CASSPGTSGVGDTQYF
few	NA	TRBV6-6	TRBJ1-4	TGTGCCGTGGCAGAAATCGCAACTAATGAAAAACTGTTTTTT	CAVAEIATNEKLFF
NA	TRBD2	TRBV6-2/TRBV6-3	TRBJ2-2	TGTGCCAGCAGCGGACTAGCGGCAGGAGGCGGGGAGCTGTTTTTT	CASSGLAAGGGELFF
few	NA	TRBV18	TRBJ2-3	TGTGCCAGCTCACCGACTGGGACCCCCGCGCGCACAGATACGCAGTATTTT	CASSPTGTPARTDTQYF
many	NA	TRBV7-8	TRBJ2-3	TGTGCCAGCAGCTTTACCCCTACAGATACGCAGTATTTT	CASSFTPTDTQYF
NA	NA	TRBV4-3	TRBJ1-2	TGCGCCAGCAGCCAAGTGGGGGGCGCGGATGGCTACACCTTC	CASSQVGGADGYTF
few	NA	TRBV5-1	TRBJ2-2	TGCGCCAGCAGCTTGGCCCCCCCGGGCGGGGAGCTGTTTTTT	CASSLAPPGGELFF
medium-sized	NA	TRBV5-1	TRBJ2-3	TGCGCCAGCAGCTCTGGACTTAGGAGCACAGATACGCAGTATTTT	CASSSGLRSTDTQYF
NA	NA	TRBV28	TRBJ1-1	TGTGCCAGCAGTTTATTCCGGGAGGTCACTGAAGCTTTCTTT	CASSLFREVTEAFF
NA	TRBD1	TRBV25-1	TRBJ2-5	TGTGCCAGCAGTGATCACAGGGGGCGTCAAGAGACCCAGTACTTC	CASSDHRGRQETQYF
NA	NA	TRBV13	TRBJ1-6	TGTGCCAGCAGCCCCCGCGGTGGCGATTCACCCCTCCACTTT	CASSPRGGDSPLHF
few	NA	TRBV24-1	TRBJ2-5	TGTGCCACCAGTGATACCACCAGGGGCTTTGAGCAAGAGACCCAGTACTTC	CATSDTTRGFEQETQYF
many	NA	TRBV20-1	TRBJ2-3	TGCAGTGCTAGCACTAGCTCGGCCACAGATACGCAGTATTTT	CSASTSSATDTQYF
NA	NA	TRBV18	TRBJ1-2	TGTGCCAGCTCCCCATCAATCCAGGGTAGAAATGGCTACACCTTC	CASSPSIQGRNGYTF
few	NA	TRBV7-9	TRBJ2-2	TGTGCCAGCAGTACCGGGACCGGGGAGCTGTTTTTT	CASSTGTGELFF
NA	NA	TRBV21-1	TRBJ1-2	TGTGCCAGCAGCACCTACAGGGGCAGGAGCTATGGCTACACCTTC	CASSTYRGRSYGYTF
many	NA	TRBV12-3/TRBV12-4	TRBJ2-3	TGTGCCAGCAGTTTTCCTAGGGCTAGCACAGATACGCAGTATTTT	CASSFPRASTDTQYF
many	TRBD1	TRBV20-1	TRBJ2-7	TGCAGTACCCAGGGGGCGCTTCCCGAGCAGTACTTC	CSTQGALPEQYF
many	NA	TRBV10-3	TRBJ1-1	TGTGCCATCAGTGACCCTACACAGAACACTGAAGCTTTCTTT	CAISDPTQNTEAFF
few	NA	TRBV28	TRBJ2-7	TGTGCCATACGGCCCCCTCTTAACTCGGACTACGAGCAGTACTTC	CAIRPPLNSDYEQYF
few	TRBD2	TRBV10-3	TRBJ2-1	TGTGCCATCAGTGGGGGACTAGCGGGAGATGAGCAGTTCTTC	CAISGGLAGDEQFF
few	NA	TRBV7-2	TRBJ1-2	TGTGCCAGCAGCTCACAGGGTGCGGACTATGGCTACACCTTC	CASSSQGADYGYTF
many	TRBD2	TRBV7-3	TRBJ2-2	TGTGCCAGCAGCTCCGGACTAGAGGGCGGGGAGCTGTTTTTT	CASSSGLEGGELFF
many	TRBD1	TRBV2	TRBJ1-2	TGTGCCAGCAGTACAACAGGGGGGGCCTATGGCTACACCTTC	CASSTTGGAYGYTF
NA	TRBD2	TRBV7-7	TRBJ2-3	TGTGCTAGCAGCTCGAGCCTACTAGCGTCTAGCACAGATACGCAGTATTTT	CASSSSLLASSTDTQYF
few	NA	TRBV6-2/TRBV6-3	TRBJ2-1	TGTGCCAGCAGTTACTCGATGTCTCGCGCCTCGTTCTACAATGAGCAGTTCTTC	CASSYSMSRASFYNEQFF